This is a list of T cell receptor beta chains from one sample in a study of blood T cell repertoires in COVID-19. This table comes from immunoSEQ multiplex PCR, and its TCRdb copy is limited to in-frame clones, with some not included. The data contain approximately 67,000 clones, around 82% of them singletons. Sequencing was performed on peripheral blood. The receptors were gathered from a man in his fifties or sixties with acute or convalescent COVID-19. The CDR3 runs from the conserved cysteine through the conserved F or W. A D gene is named only where the DNA matches it firmly. Rows give clone size only sometimes, using once, few, many, or a class for an expanded clone.

v_call	clone_size	d_call	j_call	cdr3_aa	cdr3_nt
TRBV2	once	-	TRBJ1-6	CASDSGSDAYNSPLHF	TGTGCCAGCGATAGCGGGTCAGACGCCTATAATTCACCCCTCCACTTT
TRBV2	-	-	TRBJ2-7	CASRANIPKSYEQYF	TGTGCCAGCAGAGCTAATATCCCGAAATCCTACGAGCAGTACTTC
TRBV12-3/TRBV12-4	-	-	TRBJ1-5	CASSLHQGQPQHF	TGTGCCAGCAGTTTGCATCAGGGCCAGCCCCAGCATTTT
TRBV7-2	-	-	TRBJ1-1	CASSLAFRNTEAFF	TGTGCCAGCAGCTTAGCGTTCAGGAACACTGAAGCTTTCTTT
TRBV5-6	-	TRBD1	TRBJ1-1	CASSFWTGIMNTEAFF	TGTGCCAGCAGCTTTTGGACAGGGATCATGAACACTGAAGCTTTCTTT
TRBV5-4	few	-	TRBJ1-6	CASSLAEEGPLHF	TGTGCCAGCAGCTTGGCGGAGGAGGGGCCCCTCCACTTT
TRBV15	-	TRBD1	TRBJ1-6	CATSILDRDNSPLHF	TGTGCCACCAGCATTCTCGACAGGGATAATTCACCCCTCCACTTT
TRBV6-5	-	-	TRBJ2-7	CAAQNPAYEQYF	TGTGCCGCACAGAATCCCGCCTACGAGCAGTACTTC
TRBV24-1	-	-	TRBJ2-1	CATQGGNEQFF	TGTGCCACACAAGGGGGCAATGAGCAGTTCTTC
TRBV10-3	-	-	TRBJ1-6	CAISETSGQTYNSPLHF	TGTGCCATCAGTGAAACCTCAGGGCAAACCTATAATTCACCCCTCCACTTT
TRBV6-6	once	-	TRBJ1-3	CASSTGLGNTIYF	TGTGCCAGCAGTACAGGGCTCGGAAACACCATATATTTT